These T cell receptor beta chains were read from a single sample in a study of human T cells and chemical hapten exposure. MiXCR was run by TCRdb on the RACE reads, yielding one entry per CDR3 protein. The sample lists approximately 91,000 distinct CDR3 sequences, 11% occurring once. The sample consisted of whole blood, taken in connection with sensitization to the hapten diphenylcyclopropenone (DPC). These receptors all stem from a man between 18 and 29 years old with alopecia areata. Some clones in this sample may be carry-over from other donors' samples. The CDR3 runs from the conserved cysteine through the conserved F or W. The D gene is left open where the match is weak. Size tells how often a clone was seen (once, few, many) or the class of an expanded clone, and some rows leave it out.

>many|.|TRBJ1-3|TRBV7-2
CASSAHQGLVTIYF
TGTGCCAGCAGCGCCCACCAGGGCTTAGTAACCATATATTTT
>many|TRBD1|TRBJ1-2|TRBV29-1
CSVWTGGEGSYGYTF
TGCAGCGTGTGGACAGGGGGCGAGGGTAGCTATGGCTACACCTTC
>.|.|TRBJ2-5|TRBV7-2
CASSLAGDLETQYF
TGTGCCAGCAGCTTAGCGGGGGACTTAGAGACCCAGTACTTC
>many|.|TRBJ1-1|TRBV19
CASTTLAGAAPMNTEAFF
TGTGCCAGCACCACCCTAGCGGGGGCAGCACCCATGAACACTGAAGCTTTCTTT
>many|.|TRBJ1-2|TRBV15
CATSRDMVVYTF
TGTGCCACCAGCAGAGATATGGTGGTCTACACCTTC
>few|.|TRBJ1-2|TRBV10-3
CAISDKVQGDGYTF
TGTGCCATCAGTGATAAGGTCCAGGGAGATGGCTACACCTTC
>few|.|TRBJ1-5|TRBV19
CASMLGAPGNQPQHF
TGTGCCAGTATGCTCGGGGCCCCGGGCAATCAGCCCCAGCATTTT
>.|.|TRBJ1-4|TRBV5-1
CASSQDGGSATNEKLFF
TGCGCCAGCAGCCAGGACGGAGGCTCCGCAACTAATGAAAAACTGTTTTTT
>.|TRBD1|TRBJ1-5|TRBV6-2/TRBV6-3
CASSYLRDRGNSNQPQHF
TGTGCCAGCAGTTACCTTCGGGACAGGGGCAATAGCAATCAGCCCCAGCATTTT
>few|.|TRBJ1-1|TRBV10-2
CASSLGARTEAFF
TGCGCCAGCAGTCTGGGGGCGCGAACTGAAGCTTTCTTT
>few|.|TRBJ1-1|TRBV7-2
CASSLGGSATEAFF
TGTGCCAGCAGCTTAGGGGGGTCAGCCACTGAAGCTTTCTTT
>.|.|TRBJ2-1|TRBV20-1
CSAEHAGALSNEQFF
TGCAGTGCTGAACACGCGGGCGCGTTATCGAATGAGCAGTTCTTC
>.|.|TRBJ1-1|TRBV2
CASRQETNTEAFF
TGTGCCAGCAGGCAAGAAACAAACACTGAAGCTTTCTTT
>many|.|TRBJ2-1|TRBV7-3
CASSARHTSLVLEQFF
TGTGCCAGCAGCGCCCGACACACGTCCCTTGTTCTTGAGCAGTTCTTC
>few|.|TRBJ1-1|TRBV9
CASSLHGRGSSEAFF
TGTGCCAGCAGCTTACATGGACGGGGGTCCTCTGAAGCTTTCTTT
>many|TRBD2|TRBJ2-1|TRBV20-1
CSARDIAGGQGEQFF
TGCAGTGCTAGAGATATAGCGGGGGGGCAGGGAGAGCAGTTCTTC
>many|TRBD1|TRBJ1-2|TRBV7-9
CASSWDRGGYTF
TGTGCCAGCAGCTGGGACAGGGGAGGCTACACCTTC
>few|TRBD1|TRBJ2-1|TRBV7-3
CASSLQGQATYNEQFF
TGTGCCAGCAGCCTTCAAGGACAGGCTACCTACAATGAGCAGTTCTTC
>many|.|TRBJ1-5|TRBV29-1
CSVIESGRLVNQPQHF
TGCAGCGTTATCGAATCGGGCAGGTTAGTAAATCAGCCCCAGCATTTT
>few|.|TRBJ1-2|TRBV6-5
CASSYFTYQTSYGYTF
TGTGCCAGCAGTTATTTCACGTACCAGACTAGCTATGGCTACACCTTC
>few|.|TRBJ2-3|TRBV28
CASSPHRQDTDTQYF
TGTGCCAGCAGTCCCCACAGACAGGACACAGATACGCAGTATTTT
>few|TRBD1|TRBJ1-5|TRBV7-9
CASSPWTGAINQPQHF
TGTGCCAGCAGCCCGTGGACAGGAGCTATCAATCAGCCCCAGCATTTT
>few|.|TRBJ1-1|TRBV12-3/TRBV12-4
CASSYGGGFSTEAFF
TGTGCCAGCTCGTACGGAGGGGGGTTTAGCACTGAAGCTTTCTTT
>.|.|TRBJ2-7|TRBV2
CASSTGPFDEQYF
TGTGCCAGCAGTACCGGACCTTTCGACGAGCAGTACTTC
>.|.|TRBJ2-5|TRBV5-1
CASSLDTEQETQYF
TGCGCCAGCAGCTTGGATACAGAACAAGAGACCCAGTACTTC
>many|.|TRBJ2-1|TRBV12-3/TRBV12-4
CASGASGSSYNEQFF
TGTGCCAGCGGGGCCTCAGGGAGCTCCTACAATGAGCAGTTCTTC
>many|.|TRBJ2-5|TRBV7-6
CASSLTGPGETQYF
TGTGCCAGCAGCTTAACGGGCCCGGGAGAGACCCAGTACTTC
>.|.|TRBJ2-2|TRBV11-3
CASSLRGPGTGELFF
TGTGCCAGCAGCCTCCGGGGGCCAGGCACCGGGGAGCTGTTTTTT
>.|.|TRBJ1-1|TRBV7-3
CASSFSGWGTEAFF
TGTGCCAGCAGCTTTTCAGGGTGGGGTACTGAAGCTTTCTTT
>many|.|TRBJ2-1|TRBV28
CASIQGGNEQFF
TGTGCCAGCATTCAGGGTGGAAATGAGCAGTTCTTC
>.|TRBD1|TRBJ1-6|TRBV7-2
CASNTGDNSPLHF
TGTGCCAGCAACACAGGGGATAATTCACCCCTCCACTTT
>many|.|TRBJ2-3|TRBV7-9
CASSPHETGRVTDTQYF
TGTGCCAGCAGCCCCCACGAGACAGGGAGGGTGACAGATACGCAGTATTTT
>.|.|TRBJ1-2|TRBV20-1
CSARLSRHADNYGYTF
TGCAGTGCTAGGTTGTCCCGCCATGCGGATAACTATGGCTACACCTTC
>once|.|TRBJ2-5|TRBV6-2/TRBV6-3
CASRVGAGPVETQYF
TGTGCCAGCAGGGTGGGAGCGGGTCCGGTAGAGACCCAGTACTTC
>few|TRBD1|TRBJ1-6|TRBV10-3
CAISGTGGGDSPLHF
TGTGCCATCTCCGGGACAGGGGGCGGTGATTCACCCCTCCACTTT
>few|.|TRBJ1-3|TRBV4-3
CASSQSQDLYRNTIYF
TGCGCCAGCAGCCAATCCCAGGACCTTTACCGAAACACCATATATTTT
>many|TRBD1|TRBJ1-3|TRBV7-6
CASSQLTGGNTIYF
TGTGCCAGCAGCCAACTGACAGGGGGAAACACCATATATTTT
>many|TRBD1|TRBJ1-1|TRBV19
CASSTTHHRGPNTEAFF
TGTGCCAGTAGTACCACCCATCACAGGGGGCCGAACACTGAAGCTTTCTTT
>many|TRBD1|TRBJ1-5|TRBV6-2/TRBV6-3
CASSYRIGQGQGGNQPQHF
TGTGCCAGCAGTTACCGAATCGGACAGGGGCAGGGGGGCAATCAGCCCCAGCATTTT
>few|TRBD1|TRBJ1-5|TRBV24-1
CATSDPGQGNQPQHF
TGTGCCACCAGTGATCCGGGACAGGGAAATCAGCCCCAGCATTTT
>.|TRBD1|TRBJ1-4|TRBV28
CASRRGRNEKLFF
TGTGCCAGCCGGAGGGGGCGTAATGAAAAACTGTTTTTT
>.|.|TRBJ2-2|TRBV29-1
CSVNTGTGELFF
TGCAGCGTTAATACAGGGACCGGGGAGCTGTTTTTT